This T cell receptor (beta chain) was found in a study of cytomegalovirus exposure and HLA in healthy donors. For the study at large: When 300 to 500 donors were genotyped, about 80% of them were found to fall in the Caucasian-associated ancestry cluster. Study conclusions and caveats: Within an earlier analysis, most TCR beta V segments proved productive either about 90% or about 30% of the time. Certain sequence variants were highly shared and formed a cluster, and this cluster was likely a sequencing artifact. An assumption of roughly uniform sequencing depth across donors underlay the presence/absence analyses.

Turning to this clone: Its antigen is currently unknown. One end of the junction fails to match germline, which may point to a read error. The sample has other DNA sequences that encode this CDR3 too.

The CDR3 has 15 residues. Germline V gene data show CDR1 as SSHAT and CDR2 as FNYEAQ (reference sequence). PCR was performed using 60 Vbeta and 13 Jbeta primers. The protocol was immunoSEQ multiplex PCR, while the TCRdb copy is restricted to in-frame clones and leaves out a portion. The table records approximately 190,000 clones, 87% of them present only once. What was sequenced was PBMCs. The chain couples TRBV7-7 to TRBJ2-5, with 8 bases fitting TRBD2. The TCR comes from a man aged 30-40 years in good health and CMV-seronegative. The CDR3 nucleotides are TGTGCTAGCAGCTTGGGGAGCGGGGGACAAGAGACCCAGTACTTC. Protein: CASSLGSGGQETQYF.